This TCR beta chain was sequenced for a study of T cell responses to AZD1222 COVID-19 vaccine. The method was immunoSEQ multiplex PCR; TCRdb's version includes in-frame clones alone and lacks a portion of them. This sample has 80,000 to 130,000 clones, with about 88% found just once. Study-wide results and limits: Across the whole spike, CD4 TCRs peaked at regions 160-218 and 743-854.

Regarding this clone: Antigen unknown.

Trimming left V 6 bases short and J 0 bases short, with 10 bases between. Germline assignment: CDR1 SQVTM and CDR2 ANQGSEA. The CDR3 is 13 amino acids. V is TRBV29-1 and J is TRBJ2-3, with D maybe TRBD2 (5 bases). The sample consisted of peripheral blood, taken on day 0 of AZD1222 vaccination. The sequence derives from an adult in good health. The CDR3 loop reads CSVAGPSTDTQYF. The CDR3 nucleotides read TGCAGCGTCGCGGGCCCCAGCACAGATACGCAGTATTTT.